The 18 T cell receptor beta chains given below trace back to one sample, sequenced in a study of cytomegalovirus exposure and HLA in healthy donors. PCR used 60 Vbeta primers and 13 Jbeta primers. Sequencing used immunoSEQ multiplex PCR; TCRdb keeps in-frame clones, though not all of them. Of about 200,000 clones in the sample, around 80% were seen once. Sequences were obtained from PBMCs. The receptor source for this set is a woman under 30 in good health and CMV-seronegative.

The chain couples TRBV19 to TRBJ1-2; D gene uncertain. The CDR3 sequence is 14 residues long. Deletions cut 3 bases from V and 0 bases from J, with 8 bases between. Germline assignment: CDR1 LNHDA and CDR2 SQIVND (reference sequence). CDR3 DNA sequence: TGTGCCAGTAGTATGAGGAGAGCTAACTATGGCTACACCTTC. Amino acid sequence: CASSMRRANYGYTF.

This clone was seen a handful of times. The chain carries TRBV27 and TRBJ2-3, with 7 positions matching TRBD2. Germline V CDR1 and CDR2: MNHEY, SMNVEV (reference sequence). Trimming removed 5 bases from V and 0 bases from J; junction bases left unmatched: 8. CDR3 length: 16 residues. The CDR3, as DNA: TGTGCCAGCAGTCCGCCCCCTAGCGGTAGCACAGATACGCAGTATTTT. Amino acid sequence: CASSPPPSGSTDTQYF.

This clone was observed a handful of times. J is TRBJ1-1 and V is TRBV29-1, with D maybe TRBD1 (6 bases). V was pared by 7 bases and J by 0 bases, with 12 bases between. The CDR3 totals 13 residues. Germline CDR1 reads SQVTM; CDR2 reads ANQGSEA. This CDR3 reads CSAQGQLNTEAFF. As DNA, the CDR3 is TGCAGCGCCCAGGGACAATTGAACACTGAAGCTTTCTTT.

In its sample, this clone was seen a few times. The chain links TRBV27 to TRBJ2-2; D gene uncertain. The CDR3 spans 12 residues. CDR1 MNHEY and CDR2 SMNVEV come from the germline V gene (reference sequence). V dropped 3 bases and J dropped 6 bases, with 5 bases sitting between them. In DNA form, the CDR3 reads TGTGCCAGCAGTTTCTTATCCGGGGAGCTGTTTTTT. Translated: CASSFLSGELFF.

The gene calls are TRBV7-9 and TRBJ1-1; no clear D. Trimming removed 1 base from V and 4 bases from J, with 16 bases in between. The CDR3 loop spans 16 amino acids. Germline CDR1 SEHNR, CDR2 FQNEAQ (reference sequence). CDR3 region: CASSLVASGAGTEAFF. DNA of the CDR3: TGTGCCAGCAGCTTAGTGGCGTCCGGAGCCGGCACTGAAGCTTTCTTT.

The rearrangement joins TRBV4-1 to TRBJ1-1; possible D gene TRBD1, 5 bases. CDR1 MGHRA and CDR2 YSYEKL come from the germline V gene. This CDR3 spans 14 amino acids. V lost 2 bases and J 4 bases, leaving 11 bases between the germline ends. The CDR3 loop reads CASSQPPRATEAFF. The DNA for the CDR3 is TGCGCCAGCAGCCAACCCCCCAGGGCCACTGAAGCTTTCTTT.

Regarding this clone: One junction end disagrees with the germline gene, perhaps due to a read error. The V call is TRBV7-8, the J call TRBJ1-2; tentatively, D is TRBD1 (6 bases). The CDR3 extends over 17 amino acids. Germline V gene lookup returns CDR1 SGHVS and CDR2 FQNEAQ. The DNA of the CDR3 is TGTGCCAGCAGCTTAGGTACAGGGTCCACCCGACTCCATGGCTATGCCTTC. It yields the protein CASSLGTGSTRLHGYAF.

This rearrangement joins TRBV5-6 to TRBJ1-3, with unresolved D. The V end lost 5 bases, the J end lost 3 bases, and 9 bases lay between the germline ends. CDR3 length: 13 amino acids. Germline CDR1 and CDR2: SGHDT and YYEEEE. CDR3 DNA sequence: TGTGCCAGCAGGAACAGTGGTGGAAACACCATATATTTT. Its translation is CASRNSGGNTIYF.

The rearrangement links TRBV19 to TRBJ2-7; 12 nucleotides align to TRBD2. The V gene's germline CDR1 is LNHDA and CDR2 SQIVND (reference sequence). V shed 3 bases and J 6 bases; nucleotides not matched to a gene: 3. CDR3 length: 14 residues. CDR3 nucleotide sequence: TGTGCCAGTAGTATGGGACTAGCGGGCAGCGAGCAGTACTTC. Its translation: CASSMGLAGSEQYF.

This rearrangement joins TRBV28 to TRBJ2-3, with 13 bases identical to TRBD2. The CDR3 extends over 15 amino acids. V shed 5 bases and J 9 bases; nucleotides not matched to a gene: 8. Germline V gene lookup returns CDR1 MDHEN and CDR2 SYDVKM. Written as DNA, the CDR3 is TGTGCCAGCAGTCTGGGACTAGCGGGAACTGGGACGCAGTATTTT. The encoded protein is CASSLGLAGTGTQYF.

This sequence joins TRBV23-1 and TRBJ1-1; 8 nucleotides match TRBD1. Being an ORF, TRBV23-1 has a function that is uncertain. Trimming took 0 bases from V and 8 from J; bases not matched to a gene: 20. The length of the CDR3 is 19 residues. CDR3 sequence reads: CASSQSAADRGGGRAEAFF. CDR3 DNA sequence: TGCGCCAGCAGTCAATCGGCCGCCGACAGGGGCGGTGGGAGAGCGGAAGCTTTCTTT.

V usage is TRBV29-1 and J usage is TRBJ1-1; D possibly corresponds to TRBD1 (6 bases). The CDR3 loop spans 15 amino acids. Trimming cost V 0 bases and J 4 bases, with 15 bases left between them. Germline V gene sequence: CDR1 SQVTM, CDR2 ANQGSEA. The CDR3 nucleotides are TGCAGCGTTGAAGATCGGGGGGGGCCGGGCACTGAAGCTTTCTTT. This codes for CSVEDRGGPGTEAFF. The full variable domain, with the rest looked up from reference TRBV29-1 and TRBJ1-1, is SAVISQKPSRDICQRGTSLTIQCQVDSQVTMMFWYRQQPGQSLTLIATANQGSEATYESGFVIDKFPISRPNLTFSTLTVSNMSPEDSSIYLCSVEDRGGPGTEAFFGQGTRLTVV.

The sample holds a few counts of this clone. This rearrangement joins TRBV2 to TRBJ1-5, with D perhaps TRBD1 (6 bases). From germline, CDR1 is SNHLY and CDR2 FYNNEI. Trimming removed 3 bases from V and 5 bases from J, with 11 bases in between. The length of the CDR3 is 14 residues. This chain's CDR3 is CASSESHRDQPQHF. For the CDR3, the DNA is TGTGCCAGCAGTGAGAGTCACAGGGATCAGCCCCAGCATTTT.

The chain combines TRBV4-3 with TRBJ2-2, with 10 bases lining up with TRBD2. Germline-derived CDR1 and CDR2 are LGHNA and YSLEER. The CDR3 loop spans 17 amino acids. With 6 bases clipped from V and 4 bases from J, the junction kept 11 bases outside the gene matches. DNA for the CDR3: TGCGCCAGCAGTCTTGGGGGAGCGGGAGGGTTCACCGGGGAGCTGTTTTTT. Translation: CASSLGGAGGFTGELFF.

The gene calls are TRBV28 and TRBJ2-3; 11 nucleotides agree with TRBD2. There are 15 residues in the CDR3. V lost 4 bases, J lost 3 bases, and 3 bases stayed unmatched. The V gene's germline CDR1 is MDHEN and CDR2 SYDVKM. CDR3 loop: CASSSSGRLTDTQYF. The CDR3 bases are TGTGCCAGCAGTTCTAGCGGGAGGTTAACAGATACGCAGTATTTT.

V is TRBV19 and J is TRBJ1-1, with TRBD1 matching over 8 bases. V dropped 8 bases and J dropped 4; count of bases not matched to a gene: 6. The CDR3 contains 13 residues. From germline, CDR1 is LNHDA and CDR2 SQIVND (reference sequence). CDR3 coding DNA: TGTGCCAGTTCCGGGACAGGAAGCACTGAAGCTTTCTTT. Translating gives CASSGTGSTEAFF.

The chain combines TRBV28 with TRBJ2-5; 9 bases line up with TRBD2. The ends lost 6 bases at V and 2 bases at J; junction bases unmatched: 16. The CDR3 length is 18 residues. In germline, CDR1 is MDHEN, CDR2 SYDVKM. The CDR3 region is CASRGRRMGTSRQETQYF. The DNA of the CDR3 is TGTGCCAGCAGGGGAAGACGAATGGGGACTAGCCGACAAGAGACCCAGTACTTC. The full variable domain, in which reference TRBV28 and TRBJ2-5 provide the parts outside the CDR3, is DVKVTQSSRYLVKRTGEKVFLECVQDMDHENMFWYRQDPGLGLRLIYFSYDVKMKEKGDIPEGYSVSREKKERFSLILESASTNQTSMYLCASRGRRMGTSRQETQYFGPGTRLLVL.

This chain connects TRBV4-1 to TRBJ2-5, with a possible D match to TRBD2 (5 bases). Between the trimmed V and J ends, which lost 0 bases and 3 bases, there was a span of 11 bases. Germline values: CDR1 MGHRA, CDR2 YSYEKL. The CDR3 covers 15 residues. The CDR3 coding sequence is TGCGCCAGCAGCCAAGAGCAGCGGCAAAAAGAGACCCAGTACTTC. Amino acids: CASSQEQRQKETQYF.